The rows below give T cell receptor beta chains drawn from one sample of a study of T cell responses to AZD1222 COVID-19 vaccine. The data were produced by immunoSEQ multiplex PCR, yet TCRdb's version contains in-frame clones alone and is incomplete. The repertoire has over 100,000 clones, around 90% of them found once; the top ten carry around 5.9%. The sample was peripheral blood, taken on day 0 of AZD1222 vaccination. These receptors were obtained from an adult in good health. The CDR3 runs from the conserved cysteine through the conserved F or W. D genes are given only for firm matches. Size is stated for part of the rows, as once, few or many counts, or as a class when the clone is expanded.

TRBV5-6,TRBJ1-2,NA,NA,CASSLVGDYRGANYGYTF,TGTGCCAGCAGCTTGGTTGGGGATTACAGAGGAGCTAACTATGGCTACACCTTC
TRBV6-5,TRBJ1-3,once,NA,CASGVSGSSGNTIYF,TGTGCCAGCGGGGTATCTGGCAGCTCTGGAAACACCATATATTTT
TRBV2,TRBJ2-5,NA,TRBD2,CASTERAGGPGTQYF,TGTGCCAGCACGGAGAGAGCGGGGGGGCCCGGGACCCAGTACTTC
TRBV7-8,TRBJ1-4,NA,NA,CASSLGGSEKLFF,TGTGCCAGCAGCTTAGGGGGCAGTGAAAAACTGTTTTTT
TRBV6-1,TRBJ1-1,NA,NA,CASSEGRSRVRTEAFF,TGTGCCAGCAGTGAGGGTCGATCCAGGGTACGAACTGAAGCTTTCTTT
TRBV5-1,TRBJ2-7,NA,TRBD1,CASSSGDSQAAEQYF,TGCGCCAGCAGCTCAGGGGACAGCCAGGCTGCCGAGCAGTACTTC
TRBV6-2/TRBV6-3,TRBJ1-3,NA,NA,CASSYSILSGNTIYF,TGTGCCAGCAGTTACTCGATCCTCTCTGGAAACACCATATATTTT
TRBV20-1,TRBJ2-1,NA,NA,CSAGWPQFF,TGCAGTGCTGGATGGCCGCAGTTCTTC
TRBV6-5,TRBJ2-6,NA,NA,CASSYQVPSGANVLTF,TGTGCCAGCAGTTACCAGGTCCCCTCTGGGGCCAACGTCCTGACTTTC
TRBV5-4,TRBJ2-7,NA,NA,CASSLGWGTTQQYF,TGTGCCAGCAGCTTGGGGTGGGGGACAACCCAGCAGTACTTC
TRBV30,TRBJ2-7,NA,TRBD2,CAWSGLAGYEQYF,TGTGCCTGGAGTGGACTAGCGGGATACGAGCAGTACTTC
TRBV30,TRBJ1-1,NA,NA,CAWKTGNTEAFF,TGTGCCTGGAAGACAGGGAACACTGAAGCTTTCTTT
TRBV3-1/TRBV3-2,TRBJ1-2,NA,NA,CASSQRTGPYGYTF,TGTGCCAGCAGCCAGCGCACAGGGCCCTATGGCTACACCTTC
TRBV6-6,TRBJ1-5,few,TRBD1,CASSPGQGSNQPQHF,TGTGCCAGCAGTCCGGGACAGGGGAGCAATCAGCCCCAGCATTTT
TRBV19,TRBJ2-7,once,NA,CASKRTSDSYEQYF,TGTGCCAGTAAAAGGACTTCAGACTCCTACGAGCAGTACTTC
TRBV4-1,TRBJ2-2,NA,NA,CASSQGATATRELFF,TGCGCCAGCAGCCAAGGGGCGACGGCAACCCGGGAGCTGTTTTTT
TRBV6-6,TRBJ1-6,NA,NA,CASSLSLGDSPLHF,TGTGCCAGCAGCCTATCACTCGGGGATTCACCCCTCCACTTT
TRBV7-3,TRBJ2-5,NA,NA,CASSLGPQETQYF,TGTGCCAGCAGCTTAGGCCCCCAAGAGACCCAGTACTTC
TRBV24-1,TRBJ1-5,NA,NA,CATSDPIEEPWYSNQPQHF,TGTGCCACCAGTGACCCTATCGAGGAACCATGGTATAGCAATCAGCCCCAGCATTTT
TRBV6-2/TRBV6-3,TRBJ2-1,NA,NA,CASSYTDREQFF,TGTGCCAGCAGTTATACTGACAGGGAGCAGTTCTTC
TRBV21-1,TRBJ1-5,NA,NA,CASSKGGLKVGPQHF,TGTGCCAGCAGCAAAGGGGGGTTAAAGGTCGGGCCCCAGCATTTT
TRBV6-5,TRBJ1-2,once,NA,CASRGGGAPYGYTF,TGTGCCAGCAGGGGGGGCGGGGCCCCATATGGCTACACCTTC
TRBV30,TRBJ1-2,NA,TRBD1,CAWSAGRGHGYTF,TGTGCCTGGAGTGCCGGAAGGGGGCACGGCTACACCTTC
TRBV27,TRBJ2-5,NA,NA,CASSLGETQYF,TGTGCCAGCAGTCTGGGGGAGACCCAGTACTTC
TRBV11-1,TRBJ1-1,once,NA,CASSLLEGIGTEAFF,TGTGCCAGCAGCTTGTTAGAGGGAATCGGGACTGAAGCTTTCTTT
TRBV6-2/TRBV6-3,TRBJ1-2,NA,NA,CASSYGQARLLGYTF,TGTGCCAGCAGTTACGGGCAGGCAAGGCTCCTAGGCTACACCTTC
TRBV13,TRBJ1-1,NA,NA,CASSSRGASEAFF,TGTGCCAGCAGCTCCCGAGGGGCTTCTGAAGCTTTCTTT
TRBV6-5,TRBJ2-1,NA,TRBD1,CASSSQGARSYNEQFF,TGTGCCAGCAGTTCACAGGGGGCTAGGTCCTACAATGAGCAGTTCTTC
TRBV5-1,TRBJ1-2,NA,NA,CASSLDRAGTYGYTF,TGCGCCAGCAGCTTGGACCGCGCGGGGACCTATGGCTACACCTTC
TRBV10-1,TRBJ1-2,NA,NA,CASSEGRVEILRGYTF,TGCGCCAGCAGTGAGGGGCGGGTGGAAATACTGAGAGGCTACACCTTC
TRBV6-2/TRBV6-3,TRBJ2-7,NA,NA,CASSYLDFSYEQYF,TGTGCCAGCAGTTACTTGGATTTTTCCTACGAGCAGTACTTC
TRBV11-2,TRBJ1-6,NA,NA,CASSFPGSTLHF,TGTGCCAGCAGCTTCCCGGGTTCTACCCTCCACTTT
TRBV11-1,TRBJ1-6,NA,NA,CASSLYAAGNNSPLHF,TGTGCCAGCAGCTTATACGCTGCAGGGAACAATTCACCCCTCCACTTT
TRBV5-1,TRBJ1-5,NA,NA,CASSLQGQQPQHF,TGCGCCAGCAGCTTGCAGGGGCAACAGCCCCAGCATTTT
TRBV29-1,TRBJ2-1,NA,NA,CSAWGGPYNEQFF,TGCAGCGCTTGGGGGGGGCCCTACAATGAGCAGTTCTTC